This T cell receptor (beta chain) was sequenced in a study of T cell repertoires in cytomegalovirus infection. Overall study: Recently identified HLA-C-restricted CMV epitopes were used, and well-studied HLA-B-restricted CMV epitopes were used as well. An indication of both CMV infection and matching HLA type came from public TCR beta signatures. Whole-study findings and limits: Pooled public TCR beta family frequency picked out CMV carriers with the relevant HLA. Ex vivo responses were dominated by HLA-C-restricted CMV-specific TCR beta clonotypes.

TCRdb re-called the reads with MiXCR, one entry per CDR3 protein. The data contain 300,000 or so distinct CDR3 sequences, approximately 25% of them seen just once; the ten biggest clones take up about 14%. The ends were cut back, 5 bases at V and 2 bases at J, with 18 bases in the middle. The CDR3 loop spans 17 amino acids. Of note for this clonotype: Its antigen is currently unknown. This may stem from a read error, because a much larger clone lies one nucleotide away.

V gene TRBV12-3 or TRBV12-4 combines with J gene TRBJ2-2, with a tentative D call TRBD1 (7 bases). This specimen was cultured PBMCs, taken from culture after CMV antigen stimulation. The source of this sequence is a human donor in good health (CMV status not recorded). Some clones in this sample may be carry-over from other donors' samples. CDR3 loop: CASSAGQSNLNTGELFF. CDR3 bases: TGTGCCAGCAGTGCGGGACAGAGTAATCTAAACACCGGGGAGCTGTTTTTT.